The 17 T cell receptor beta chains below were found in one sample sequenced in a study of shared clonotypes between healthy human individuals. The assay was immunoSEQ multiplex PCR, and TCRdb's table has in-frame clones only and misses some. Of some 2.1 million clones listed, over 85% are singletons. The specimen was naive CD4+ T cells sorted from blood. The subset denotes: CD45RA+ positively selected. The receptor set was obtained from a man in his late teens or twenties in good health.

V and J are TRBV19 and TRBJ1-4; D unresolved. Trimming left V 7 bases short and J 0 bases short, with 12 bases between. Germline lookup yields CDR1 LNHDA and CDR2 SQIVND (reference sequence). This CDR3 is built from 15 residues. The CDR3 nucleotides read TGTGCCAGTAAGCCCCGAGGACCAACTAATGAAAAACTGTTTTTT. It is translated as CASKPRGPTNEKLFF.

DNA of the CDR3: TGCAGTGCCCCAGCCCGGAATGAGCAGTTCTTC. It translates to CSAPARNEQFF. V and J are TRBV20-1 and TRBJ2-1; D gene uncertain. V was trimmed by 6 bases and J by 7 bases, leaving 10 bases between them. The CDR3 consists of 11 residues. Germline CDR1 is DFQATT and CDR2 is SNEGSKA (reference sequence).

This rearrangement joins TRBV5-1 to TRBJ2-7, with 8 bases that match TRBD2. Looked up from germline, CDR1 is SGHRS and CDR2 is YFSETQ. The trim removed 1 base at V and 0 bases at J, leaving 3 bases unmatched. This CDR3 is 15 amino acids long. The CDR3 reads CASSLSGGYSYEQYF. CDR3 bases: TGCGCCAGCAGCTTGTCGGGGGGGTACTCCTACGAGCAGTACTTC. Full variable domain (rest looked up from reference TRBV5-1 and TRBJ2-7): KAGVTQTPRYLIKTRGQQVTLSCSPISGHRSVSWYQQTPGQGLQFLFEYFSETQRNKGNFPGRFSGRQFSNSRSEMNVSTLELGDSALYLCASSLSGGYSYEQYFGPGTRLTVT.

The CDR3 reads CASSEQGRATNEKLFF. CDR3 coding DNA: TGTGCCAGCAGTGAGCAAGGGCGCGCAACTAATGAAAAACTGTTTTTT. V and J are TRBV2 and TRBJ1-4; D remains unclear. CDR3 length: 16 amino acids. CDR1 and CDR2 (germline): SNHLY, FYNNEI. Deletions cut 3 bases from V and 0 bases from J, with 11 bases between.

The chain employs TRBV14 and TRBJ2-3; D gene uncertain. The CDR3 sequence is 15 residues long. V was clipped by 1 base and J by 0 bases, with 8 bases between them. Germline loops: CDR1 SGHDN, CDR2 FVKESK. This CDR3 is CASSQVLGSTDTQYF. CDR3 coding DNA: TGTGCCAGCAGCCAAGTGTTAGGTAGCACAGATACGCAGTATTTT.

Remarks on this clone: Different DNA sequences within this sample yield the same CDR3. The chain uses TRBV10-3 and TRBJ2-5; possibly TRBD2 for D (6 bases). Between the trimmed V and J ends, which lost 4 bases and 5 bases, there was a span of 11 bases. The CDR3 sequence is 13 residues long. In germline, CDR1 is ENHRY, CDR2 SYGVKD. The CDR3 region is CAISGSGVETQYF. DNA for the CDR3: TGTGCCATCAGTGGTTCGGGAGTGGAGACCCAGTACTTC.

This clone occurred once. The CDR3 DNA reads TGCGCCAGCAGCGACAGCGGGCTAGCGGGATTGTATGAGCAGTTCTTC. This codes for CASSDSGLAGLYEQFF. V is TRBV5-1 and J is TRBJ2-1; TRBD2 aligns across 9 bases. V shed 4 bases, J shed 8 bases, and the junction held 13 bases outside the gene matches. From germline, CDR1 is SGHRS and CDR2 YFSETQ. This CDR3 is built from 16 residues.

V gene TRBV5-1 combines with J gene TRBJ2-3; 10 positions agree with TRBD1. V was clipped by 4 bases and J by 1 base; unmatched bases: 3. The CDR3 is 15 residues long. Germline V lookup: CDR1 SGHRS, CDR2 YFSETQ. For the CDR3, the DNA is TGCGCCAGCAGCCGTGGGACAGGGGGCACAGATACGCAGTATTTT. Protein product: CASSRGTGGTDTQYF.

This clone was picked up one time. The chain has TRBV5-1 and TRBJ2-7, with no clear D. The CDR3 loop spans 15 amino acids. Trimming removed 3 bases from V and 0 bases from J, with 13 bases in between. Germline CDR1 reads SGHRS; CDR2 reads YFSETQ. The CDR3 loop reads CASSYDSTSSYEQYF. In DNA, the CDR3 is TGCGCCAGCAGCTATGACTCCACGAGCTCCTACGAGCAGTACTTC.

The chain joins TRBV5-8 to TRBJ2-5, with 8 bases lining up with TRBD1. This CDR3 region has 14 residues. The V segment lost 4 bases and the J segment 4 bases; nucleotides outside the gene matches: 6. Germline CDR1 SGHTS, CDR2 YDEGEE. In DNA, the CDR3 is TGTGCCAGCAGCCTGGACAGGGTACGAGAGACCCAGTACTTC. Translation: CASSLDRVRETQYF.

As to this clone: Other nucleotide sequences in the sample specify the same CDR3. The chain employs TRBV5-1 and TRBJ2-3, with a weak D call TRBD2 (5 bases). V lost 0 bases and J lost 5, with 7 bases in between. The CDR3 runs 13 residues. From germline, CDR1 is SGHRS and CDR2 YFSETQ. DNA for the CDR3: TGCGCCAGCAGCTTGGGTGGGAGAGATACGCAGTATTTT. The encoded protein is CASSLGGRDTQYF.

The V call is TRBV6-1, the J call TRBJ1-2, with D possibly TRBD1 on 5 matching bases. CDR1 is MNHNS and CDR2 is SASEGT in the germline V gene. The CDR3 is 14 amino acids. Trimming removed 4 bases at V and 4 bases at J, with 13 bases between. The CDR3 DNA sequence: TGTGCCAGCAGTGGGCGACAGACAGTCTATGGCTACACCTTC. It translates to CASSGRQTVYGYTF.

This clone showed up just once. V gene TRBV20-1 combines with J gene TRBJ2-7, with D unresolved. The CDR3 length is 11 residues. CDR1 and CDR2 (germline): DFQATT, SNEGSKA (reference sequence). The V end lost 4 bases, the J end lost 2 bases, and 6 bases lay between the germline ends. CDR3 nucleotide sequence: TGCAGTGCTAACGTGGCCTACGAGCAGTACTTC. It specifies CSANVAYEQYF.

The rearrangement joins TRBV19 to TRBJ1-1; D is unclear. Germline V CDR1 and CDR2: LNHDA, SQIVND (reference sequence). The CDR3 totals 14 residues. V gave up 2 bases and J gave up 4 bases, with 11 bases separating them. The CDR3 DNA sequence: TGTGCCAGTAGTATATTGGGCGCGGGCACTGAAGCTTTCTTT. Amino acid sequence: CASSILGAGTEAFF.

This clone was observed once. The chain is built from TRBV29-1 and TRBJ1-2, with D unresolved. V lost 4 bases and J lost 6, with 18 bases in between. CDR1 and CDR2 (germline): SQVTM, ANQGSEA. The CDR3 runs to 14 residues. CDR3: CSVGEAGRKNGYTF. The CDR3 nucleotides read TGCAGCGTTGGTGAAGCTGGCAGAAAAAATGGCTACACCTTC.

The chain couples TRBV27 to TRBJ2-3; TRBD2 matches 13 bases. V shed 6 bases, J shed 10 bases, and the junction held 4 bases outside the gene matches. The CDR3 totals 13 residues. From germline, CDR1 is MNHEY and CDR2 SMNVEV (reference sequence). The CDR3 spells CASSGLAGVAQYF. CDR3 sequence (DNA): TGTGCCAGCAGCGGACTAGCGGGAGTGGCGCAGTATTTT.

The V and J genes are TRBV7-2 and TRBJ2-5, with 9 positions matching TRBD2. V gave up 5 bases and J gave up 4 bases; unmatched junction bases: 8. This CDR3 comprises 15 residues. Germline CDR1 reads SGHTA; CDR2 reads FQGNSA. CDR3 in DNA: TGTGCCAGCAGCAGACTAGCGGAGGAGGGAGAGACCCAGTACTTC. This codes for CASSRLAEEGETQYF. The whole variable domain, filled in from reference TRBV7-2 and TRBJ2-5, reads GAGVSQSPSNKVTEKGKDVELRCDPISGHTALYWYRQSLGQGLEFLIYFQGNSAPDKSGLPSDRFSAERTGGSVSTLTIQRTQQEDSAVYLCASSRLAEEGETQYFGPGTRLLVL.